These 18 T cell receptor beta chains originate from one sample sequenced in a study of blood T cell repertoires in COVID-19. Repertoires were generated with immunoSEQ multiplex PCR, while TCRdb's copy carries only in-frame clones and drops some. The repertoire holds some 110,000 clones, with more than 85% as singletons. The source material was peripheral blood. The receptors come from a man in his fifties with COVID-19, enrolled during active disease.

The chain is built from TRBV28 and TRBJ2-3; possible D gene TRBD2, 5 bases. CDR1 is MDHEN, CDR2 SYDVKM, per germline. This CDR3 is built from 12 residues. V was pared by 8 bases and J by 5 bases, with 11 bases between. CDR3 in amino acids: CASGSGRDTQYF. CDR3 DNA sequence: TGTGCCAGCGGCTCGGGAAGAGATACGCAGTATTTT.

J is TRBJ2-7 and V is TRBV14; D is perhaps TRBD1 (7 bases). The CDR3 contains 14 residues. With 10 bases removed from V and 4 bases from J, the gap between germline ends came to 20 bases. From germline, CDR1 is SGHDN and CDR2 FVKESK. The CDR3, as DNA: TGTGCCATCACGGAGGGACAGAAGGAATACGAGCAGTACTTC. Translated, it gives CAITEGQKEYEQYF.

The chain recombines TRBV19 with TRBJ2-3, with TRBD2 as a possible D gene (6 bases). This CDR3 region has 14 residues. In germline, CDR1 is LNHDA, CDR2 SQIVND (reference sequence). Trimming stripped 5 bases from V and 2 bases from J, with 11 bases between. CDR3 protein: CASSPGLITDTQYF. The DNA for the CDR3 is TGTGCCAGTAGTCCGGGACTCATCACAGATACGCAGTATTTT.

The chain employs TRBV20-1 and TRBJ1-1, with D uncertain. Trimming pared 6 bases from V and 7 bases from J, leaving 12 bases between. Per the germline V gene, CDR1 is DFQATT and CDR2 is SNEGSKA (reference sequence). This CDR3 is 11 amino acids long. The CDR3 DNA reads as TGCAGTGCCCGAGGGCCGGGTGAAGCTTTCTTT. This codes for CSARGPGEAFF.

The gene calls are TRBV19 and TRBJ2-7, with D tentatively TRBD1 (6 bases). Germline CDR1 LNHDA, CDR2 SQIVND (reference sequence). This CDR3 spans 13 amino acids. Trimming cost V 6 bases and J 2 bases, with 11 bases left between them. The CDR3 here is CASSHRVAYEQYF. The CDR3 region has the DNA TGTGCCAGTAGCCACAGGGTAGCCTACGAGCAGTACTTC. Filled out from reference TRBV19 and TRBJ2-7, the complete variable domain reads DGGITQSPKYLFRKEGQNVTLSCEQNLNHDAMYWYRQDPGQGLRLIYYSQIVNDFQKGDIAEGYSVSREKKESFPLTVTSAQKNPTAFYLCASSHRVAYEQYFGPGTRLTVT.

The gene calls are TRBV7-6 and TRBJ2-3; 8 nucleotides agree with TRBD1. The length of the CDR3 is 17 residues. Trimming at V came to 4 bases and at J to 5 bases, leaving 14 bases not matched to a gene. Germline CDR1 SGHVS, CDR2 FNYEAQ. CDR3: CASSYLGTGLGGDTQYF. For the CDR3, the DNA is TGTGCCAGCAGCTATCTAGGGACAGGCCTGGGAGGAGATACGCAGTATTTT.

The chain uses TRBV15 and TRBJ1-1; D not certain. Germline CDR1 LNHNV, CDR2 YYDKDF (reference sequence). V was cut by 5 bases and J by 4 bases, with 20 bases left in between. CDR3 length equals 16 residues. The CDR3, as DNA: TGTGCCACCAGCCGCGGTAGTGGGAGGTTGGGCACTGAAGCTTTCTTT. Translated: CATSRGSGRLGTEAFF.

V gene TRBV3-1 (or the pseudogene TRBV3-2) combines with J gene TRBJ1-1, with a tentative D call TRBD1 (5 bases). The CDR3 runs 12 residues. Germline lookup yields CDR1 LGHDT and CDR2 YNNKEL (reference sequence). Trimming left V 3 bases short and J 5 bases short, with 7 bases between. The CDR3 is CASSQTETEAFF. CDR3 in DNA: TGTGCCAGCAGCCAGACAGAAACTGAAGCTTTCTTT.

This sequence joins TRBV21-1 and TRBJ2-5; TRBD2 is the table's D call, not checked against the DNA. TRBV21-1 is assigned pseudogene status. This CDR3 has 16 amino acids. CDR3 bases: TGTGCCAGCAGCAAAGCGCGGGGCCAGCCGCGAGAGACCCAGTACTTC. Amino acid sequence: CASSKARGQPRETQYF.

V gene TRBV6-2 or TRBV6-3 combines with J gene TRBJ2-6; the match to TRBD1 covers 8 bases. The CDR3 has 17 residues. Germline lookup yields CDR1 MNHEY and CDR2 SVGEGT. Unmatched junction bases numbered 3, after V lost 2 bases and J lost 0 bases. CDR3 loop: CASSYGDRGSGANVLTF. In DNA, the CDR3 is TGTGCCAGCAGTTACGGTGACAGGGGCTCTGGGGCCAACGTCCTGACTTTC.

The gene calls are TRBV7-2 and TRBJ1-5, with 8 positions matching TRBD1. The CDR3 has 14 residues. Germline trimming cut 5 bases from V and 3 bases from J; bases unmatched to any gene: 3. Germline CDR1 is SGHTA and CDR2 is FQGNSA. DNA of the CDR3: TGTGCCAGCAGCAGACAGGGGAACAATCAGCCCCAGCATTTT. Encoded protein: CASSRQGNNQPQHF.

This chain uses TRBV5-1 with TRBJ2-7; 7 bases are shared with TRBD1. Germline V gives CDR1 SGHRS, CDR2 YFSETQ. The ends lost 4 bases at V and 6 bases at J; junction bases unmatched: 22. This CDR3 has 18 amino acids. The CDR3 coding sequence is TGCGCCAGCAGCCCTGGTGGGGCCACGACAGGGACCGGGGCCGAGCAGTACGTC. Translation: CASSPGGATTGTGAEQYV.

The chain combines TRBV10-2 with TRBJ1-1; TRBD1 is a possible D gene (6 bases). The CDR3 sequence is 15 residues long. Trimming took 6 bases from V and 1 from J, leaving 15 bases between them. CDR1 and CDR2 (germline): WSHSY, SAAADI. The CDR3 is CASSHLRGGNTEAFF. CDR3 DNA sequence: TGCGCCAGCAGCCACCTACGAGGGGGGAACACTGAAGCTTTCTTT.

The chain employs TRBV10-3 and TRBJ1-5, with TRBD1 identical over 10 bases. The CDR3 consists of 15 residues. In germline, CDR1 is ENHRY, CDR2 SYGVKD. Losses at the gene ends were 7 bases for V and 6 bases for J; bases not matched to a gene: 9. In DNA, the CDR3 is TGTGCCATCACCAACCTCCGGGACAGGGGTCAGCCCCAGCATTTT. It yields the protein CAITNLRDRGQPQHF.

The chain links TRBV6-5 to TRBJ1-6; possibly TRBD1 for D (6 bases). The CDR3 sequence is 15 residues long. The germline V gene has CDR1 MNHEY and CDR2 SVGAGI. Trimming stripped 2 bases from V and 4 bases from J, with 9 bases between. This chain's CDR3 is CASSYETGYNSPLHF. CDR3 DNA: TGTGCCAGCAGTTACGAGACAGGTTATAATTCACCCCTCCACTTT.

The J gene is TRBJ2-3, the V gene TRBV5-6; a possible D gene is TRBD2 (6 bases). V lost 0 bases, J lost 9 bases, and 14 bases lay in between. CDR3 size: 14 residues. The germline CDR1 and CDR2 sequences are SGHDT and YYEEEE. CDR3 in DNA: TGTGCCAGCAGCTTGGGGAGGGACCTATACACGCAGTATTTT. Its translation: CASSLGRDLYTQYF.

The chain combines TRBV5-1 with TRBJ1-3; D is ambiguous. The V end lost 10 bases, the J end lost 4 bases, and 12 bases lay between the germline ends. Germline V gene lookup returns CDR1 SGHRS and CDR2 YFSETQ. This CDR3 is 12 amino acids long. The CDR3 region has the DNA TGCGCCGACAAGTGCCTGGGAAACACCATATATTTT. It specifies CADKCLGNTIYF.

The chain links TRBV28 to TRBJ2-5; D is perhaps TRBD1 (5 bases). The CDR3 has 12 amino acids. V was shortened by 4 bases and J by 4 bases, with 7 bases between the two germline ends. CDR1 and CDR2 from the germline V gene are MDHEN and SYDVKM. This CDR3 reads CASSYQGETQYF. The CDR3 DNA is TGTGCCAGCAGTTATCAGGGAGAGACCCAGTACTTC.